One T cell receptor (beta chain) is described in this entry. The source of the sample is a study of blood T cell repertoires in COVID-19. Study overall: Some COVID-19 samples were acute and others convalescent; all came from the United States, Italy and Spain. PBMCs, B-cell-depleted T cells, or T cells were the source of the cDNA or gDNA that made up the material.

As processed by the authors: Using reference gene primer amplification, nucleated cell counts were estimated. Generated by immunoSEQ multiplex PCR, the TCRdb table keeps only in-frame clones and is missing some. V, J and clone size were drawn from that table, and D and trimming were deduced from the DNA. The top ten clones hold less than 30% of a sample with about 120,000 clones, 80% to 90% of them seen once. The TCR comes from a woman aged 70 to 79 with acute or convalescent COVID-19. What was sequenced was peripheral blood.

This CDR3 is CASSKLGLAGDNEQFF. In DNA form, the CDR3 reads TGTGCCAGTAGTAAGTTAGGACTAGCGGGGGACAATGAGCAGTTCTTC. This sequence joins TRBV19 and TRBJ2-1; TRBD2 matches at 13 bases. The J segment lost 5 bases and the V segment lost 4 bases, leaving 5 bases of the junction unmatched. Looked up from germline, CDR1 is LNHDA and CDR2 is SQIVND (reference sequence). The CDR3 has 16 residues.